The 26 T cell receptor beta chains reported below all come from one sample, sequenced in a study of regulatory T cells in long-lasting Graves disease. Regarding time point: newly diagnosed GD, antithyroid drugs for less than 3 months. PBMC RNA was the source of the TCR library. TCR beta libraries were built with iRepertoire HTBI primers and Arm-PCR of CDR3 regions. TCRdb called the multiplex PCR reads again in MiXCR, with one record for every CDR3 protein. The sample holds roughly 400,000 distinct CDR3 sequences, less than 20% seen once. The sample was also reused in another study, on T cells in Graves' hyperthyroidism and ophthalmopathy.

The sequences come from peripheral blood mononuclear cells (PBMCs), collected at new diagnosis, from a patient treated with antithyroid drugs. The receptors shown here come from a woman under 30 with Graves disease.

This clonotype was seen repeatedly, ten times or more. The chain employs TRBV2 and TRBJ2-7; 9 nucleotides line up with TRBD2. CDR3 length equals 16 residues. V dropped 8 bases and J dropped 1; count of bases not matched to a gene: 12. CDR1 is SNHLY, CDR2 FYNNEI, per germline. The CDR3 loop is CASLSGGGRGSYEQYF. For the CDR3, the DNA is TGTGCCAGCTTAAGTGGTGGCGGGAGGGGTTCCTACGAGCAGTACTTC.

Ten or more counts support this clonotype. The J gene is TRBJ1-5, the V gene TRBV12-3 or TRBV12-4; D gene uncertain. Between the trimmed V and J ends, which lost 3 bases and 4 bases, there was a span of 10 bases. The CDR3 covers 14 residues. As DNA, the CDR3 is TGTGCCAGCAGTTTGTCTGGGCCGAATCAGCCCCAGCATTTT. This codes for CASSLSGPNQPQHF.

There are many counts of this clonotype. CDR3 amino acids: CASSARPTDSTEKLFF. CDR3 bases: TGTGCCAGCAGCGCCCGCCCCACGGACAGTACAGAAAAACTGTTTTTT. The chain combines TRBV7-2 with TRBJ1-4; D might be TRBD1 (6 bases). Germline CDR1 and CDR2: SGHTA and FQGNSA. This CDR3 is built from 16 residues. Between the trimmed V and J ends, which lost 5 bases and 8 bases, there was a span of 21 bases.

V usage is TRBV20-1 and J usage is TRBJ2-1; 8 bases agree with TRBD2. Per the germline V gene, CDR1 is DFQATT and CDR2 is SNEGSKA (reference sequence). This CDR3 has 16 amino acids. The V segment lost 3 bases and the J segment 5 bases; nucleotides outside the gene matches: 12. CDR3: CSARKTSGRLNNEQFF. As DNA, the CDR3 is TGCAGTGCTAGGAAAACTAGCGGCAGGCTTAACAATGAGCAGTTCTTC.

This CDR3 reads CSATSGTPYEQYF. The CDR3 coding sequence is TGCAGTGCGACTAGCGGGACGCCCTACGAGCAGTACTTC. The gene calls are TRBV20-1 and TRBJ2-7, with 11 bases identical to TRBD2. The germline gives CDR1 DFQATT, CDR2 SNEGSKA (reference sequence). V lost 6 bases and J lost 2; bases outside the gene matches: 3. This CDR3 is 13 amino acids long.

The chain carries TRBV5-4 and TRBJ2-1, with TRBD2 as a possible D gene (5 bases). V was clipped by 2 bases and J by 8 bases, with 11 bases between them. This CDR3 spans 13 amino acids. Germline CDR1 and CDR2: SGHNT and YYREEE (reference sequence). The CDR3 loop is CASSFGPSYEQFF. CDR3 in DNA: TGTGCCAGCAGCTTCGGGCCTAGCTATGAGCAGTTCTTC.

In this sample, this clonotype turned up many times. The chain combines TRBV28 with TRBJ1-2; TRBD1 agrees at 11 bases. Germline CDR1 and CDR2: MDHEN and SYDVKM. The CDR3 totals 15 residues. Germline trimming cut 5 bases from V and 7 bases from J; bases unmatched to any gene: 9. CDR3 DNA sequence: TGTGCCAGCAGTGGCAGGGGACAGGGGGTTCGTGGCTACACCTTC. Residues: CASSGRGQGVRGYTF.

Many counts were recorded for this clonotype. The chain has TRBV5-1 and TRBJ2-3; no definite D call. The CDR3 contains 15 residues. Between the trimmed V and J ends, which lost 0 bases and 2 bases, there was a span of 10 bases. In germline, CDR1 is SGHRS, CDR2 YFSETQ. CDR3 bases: TGCGCCAGCAGCTTGGGACACCTCGACACAGATACGCAGTATTTT. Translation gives CASSLGHLDTDTQYF.

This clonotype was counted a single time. The CDR3 DNA sequence: TGTGCCAGTAGTATTTGGACAGCACCTGATGGCTACACCTTC. This encodes CASSIWTAPDGYTF. The J gene is TRBJ1-2, the V gene TRBV19, with D possibly being TRBD1 (6 bases). Germline V lookup: CDR1 LNHDA, CDR2 SQIVND (reference sequence). Trimming removed 3 bases from V and 6 bases from J, with 14 bases in between. This CDR3 is 14 amino acids long.

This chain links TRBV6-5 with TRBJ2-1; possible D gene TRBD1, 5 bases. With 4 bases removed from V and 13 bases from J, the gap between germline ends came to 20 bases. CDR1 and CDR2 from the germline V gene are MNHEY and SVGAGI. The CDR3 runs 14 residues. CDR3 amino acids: CASSSASGQETQFF. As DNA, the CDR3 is TGTGCCAGCAGTTCCGCTTCAGGGCAAGAGACCCAGTTCTTC.

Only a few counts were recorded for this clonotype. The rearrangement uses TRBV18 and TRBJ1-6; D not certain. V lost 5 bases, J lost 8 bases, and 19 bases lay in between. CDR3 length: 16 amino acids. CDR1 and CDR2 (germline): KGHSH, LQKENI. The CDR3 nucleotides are TGTGCCAGCTCATCTCAGCCCCCGACGGTACATTCACCCCTCCACTTT. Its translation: CASSSQPPTVHSPLHF. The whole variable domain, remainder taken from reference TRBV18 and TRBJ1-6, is NAGVMQNPRHLVRRRGQEARLRCSPMKGHSHVYWYRQLPEEGLKFMVYLQKENIIDESGMPKERFSAEFPKEGPSILRIQQVVRGDSAAYFCASSSQPPTVHSPLHFGNGTRLTVT.

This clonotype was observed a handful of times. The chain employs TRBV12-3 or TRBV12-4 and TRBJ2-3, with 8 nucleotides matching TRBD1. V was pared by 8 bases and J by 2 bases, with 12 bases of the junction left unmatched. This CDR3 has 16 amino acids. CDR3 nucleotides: TGTGCCAGCGGGGGGTTCCAGGGGGCTAACACAGATACGCAGTATTTT. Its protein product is CASGGFQGANTDTQYF.

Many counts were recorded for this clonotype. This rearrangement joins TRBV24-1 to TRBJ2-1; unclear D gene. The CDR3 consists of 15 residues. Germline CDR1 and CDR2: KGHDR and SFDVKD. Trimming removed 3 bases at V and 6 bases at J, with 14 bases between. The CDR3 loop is CATSDPLDGGNEQFF. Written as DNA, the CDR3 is TGTGCCACCAGTGATCCTCTAGACGGCGGCAATGAGCAGTTCTTC.

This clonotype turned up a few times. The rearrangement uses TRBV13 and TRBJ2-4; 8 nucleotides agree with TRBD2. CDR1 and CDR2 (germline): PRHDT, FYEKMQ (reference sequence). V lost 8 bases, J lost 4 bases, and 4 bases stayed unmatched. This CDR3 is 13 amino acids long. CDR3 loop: CASAPGGKNIQYF. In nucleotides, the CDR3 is TGTGCCAGCGCCCCGGGGGGGAAAAACATTCAGTACTTC.

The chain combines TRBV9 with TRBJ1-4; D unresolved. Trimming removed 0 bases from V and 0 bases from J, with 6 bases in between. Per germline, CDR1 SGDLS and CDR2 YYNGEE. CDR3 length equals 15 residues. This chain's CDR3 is CASSVGTTTNEKLFF. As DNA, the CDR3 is TGTGCCAGCAGCGTAGGAACCACAACTAATGAAAAACTGTTTTTT.

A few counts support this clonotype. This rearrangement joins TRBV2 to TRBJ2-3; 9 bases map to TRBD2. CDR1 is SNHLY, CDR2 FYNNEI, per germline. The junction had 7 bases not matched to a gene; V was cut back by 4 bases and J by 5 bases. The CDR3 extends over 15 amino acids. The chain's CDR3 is CASSGAGGPGDTQYF. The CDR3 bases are TGTGCCAGCAGTGGCGCGGGAGGGCCAGGAGATACGCAGTATTTT.

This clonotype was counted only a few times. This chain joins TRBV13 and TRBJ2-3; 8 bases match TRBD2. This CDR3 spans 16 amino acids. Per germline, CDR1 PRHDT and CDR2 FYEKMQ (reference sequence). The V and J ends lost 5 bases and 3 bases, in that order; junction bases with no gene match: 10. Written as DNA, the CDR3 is TGTGCCAGCAGCATCACAGCGGGAGTTTTGACAGATACGCAGTATTTT. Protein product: CASSITAGVLTDTQYF.

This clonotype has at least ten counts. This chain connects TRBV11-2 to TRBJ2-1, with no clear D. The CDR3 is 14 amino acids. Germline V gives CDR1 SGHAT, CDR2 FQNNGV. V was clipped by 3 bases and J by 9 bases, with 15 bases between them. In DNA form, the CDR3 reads TGTGCCAGCAGCTTGACCCCGGGCCTCAGTGAGCAGTTCTTC. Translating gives CASSLTPGLSEQFF.

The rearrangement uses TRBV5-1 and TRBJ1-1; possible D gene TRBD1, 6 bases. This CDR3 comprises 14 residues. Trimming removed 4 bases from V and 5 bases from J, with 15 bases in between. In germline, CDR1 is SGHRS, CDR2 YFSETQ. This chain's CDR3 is CASSPRGAGTEAFF. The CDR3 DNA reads TGCGCCAGCAGCCCGCGGGGGGCAGGGACTGAAGCTTTCTTT.

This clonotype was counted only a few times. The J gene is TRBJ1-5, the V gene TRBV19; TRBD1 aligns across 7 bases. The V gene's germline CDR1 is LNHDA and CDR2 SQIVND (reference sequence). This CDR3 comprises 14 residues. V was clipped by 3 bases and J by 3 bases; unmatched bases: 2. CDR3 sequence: CASSIDRDNQPQHF. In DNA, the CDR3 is TGTGCCAGTAGTATCGACAGGGACAATCAGCCCCAGCATTTT.

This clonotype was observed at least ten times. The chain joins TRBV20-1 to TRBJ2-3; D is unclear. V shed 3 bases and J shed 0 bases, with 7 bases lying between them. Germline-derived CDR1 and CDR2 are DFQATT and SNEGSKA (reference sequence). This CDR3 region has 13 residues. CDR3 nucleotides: TGCAGTGCTAGGTTCAGGAGCACAGATACGCAGTATTTT. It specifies CSARFRSTDTQYF.

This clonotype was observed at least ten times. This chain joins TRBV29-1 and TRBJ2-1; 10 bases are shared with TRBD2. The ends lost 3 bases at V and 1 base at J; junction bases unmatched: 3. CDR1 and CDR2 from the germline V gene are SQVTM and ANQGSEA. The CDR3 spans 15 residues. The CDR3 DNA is TGCAGCGTTGAGACTAGCGGGTCGTCCTACAATGAGCAGTTCTTC. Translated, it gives CSVETSGSSYNEQFF.

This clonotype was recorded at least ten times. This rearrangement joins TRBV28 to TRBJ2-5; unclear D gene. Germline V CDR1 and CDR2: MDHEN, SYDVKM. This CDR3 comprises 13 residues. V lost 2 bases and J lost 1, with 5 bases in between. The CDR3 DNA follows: TGTGCCAGCAGTTTAAACAGCCAAGAGACCCAGTACTTC. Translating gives CASSLNSQETQYF. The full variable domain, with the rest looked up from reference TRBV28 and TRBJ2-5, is DVKVTQSSRYLVKRTGEKVFLECVQDMDHENMFWYRQDPGLGLRLIYFSYDVKMKEKGDIPEGYSVSREKKERFSLILESASTNQTSMYLCASSLNSQETQYFGPGTRLLVL.

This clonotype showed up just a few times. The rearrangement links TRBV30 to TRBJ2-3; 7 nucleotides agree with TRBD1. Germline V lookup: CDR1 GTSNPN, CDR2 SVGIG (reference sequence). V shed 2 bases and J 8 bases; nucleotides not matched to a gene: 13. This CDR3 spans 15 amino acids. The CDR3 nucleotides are TGTGCCTGGAGTATGTGGACAGGAAGCGCAGCTACGCAGTATTTT. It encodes CAWSMWTGSAATQYF.

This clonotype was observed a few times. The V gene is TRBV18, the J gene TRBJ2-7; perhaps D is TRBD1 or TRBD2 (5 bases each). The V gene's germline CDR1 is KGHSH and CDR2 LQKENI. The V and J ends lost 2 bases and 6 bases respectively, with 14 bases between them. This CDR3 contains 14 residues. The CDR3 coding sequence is TGTGCCAGCTCACCAGGGGGTACGCTAAGCGAGCAGTACTTC. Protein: CASSPGGTLSEQYF.

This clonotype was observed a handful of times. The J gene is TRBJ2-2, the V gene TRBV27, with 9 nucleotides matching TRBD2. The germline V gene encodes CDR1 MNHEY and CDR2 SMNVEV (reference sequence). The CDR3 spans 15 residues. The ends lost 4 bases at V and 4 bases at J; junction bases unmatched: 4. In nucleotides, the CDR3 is TGTGCCAGCAGTTCACTAGCGGGTAGCACCGGGGAGCTGTTTTTT. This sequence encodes CASSSLAGSTGELFF.